This T cell receptor beta chain was identified in a study of cytomegalovirus exposure and HLA in healthy donors. Turning to the study itself: Roughly 80 million unique TCRs from HLA-typed donors made up an early data release.

PCR involved 60 Vbeta and 13 Jbeta primers. Sequenced by immunoSEQ multiplex PCR; TCRdb stores in-frame clones only, minus some. Among 75,000 to 95,000 clones listed, about three quarters were seen once. Comments on this clone: Antigen unknown.

In germline, CDR1 is SQVTM, CDR2 ANQGSEA. This CDR3 is 14 amino acids long. V shed 3 bases and J shed 5 bases, with 14 bases lying between them. Overall study findings and caveats: Among the sequence variants, a highly shared cluster was likely an artifact of sequencing.

This TCR was recovered from a male donor in good health and CMV-seropositive. The V gene is TRBV29-1, the J gene TRBJ2-1, with D possibly being TRBD2 (7 bases). Sequencing input: PBMCs. CDR3 protein: CSVELAGAHNEQFF. The CDR3 DNA sequence: TGCAGCGTTGAGCTTGCGGGGGCCCACAATGAGCAGTTCTTC.